Listed below are T cell receptor beta chains from one sample, sequenced in a study of OX40 agonist ivuxolimab in advanced cancers. TCRdb's table, derived via immunoSEQ multiplex PCR, lists solely in-frame clones and lacks some. The sample includes some 45,000 clones, approximately 86% of them seen just once. The source material was CD4+ or CD8+ T cells sorted from blood, sampled in a trial of the OX40 agonist ivuxolimab. The source is an adult with an advanced solid tumor such as melanoma, head and neck, liver or kidney cancer. Both conserved end residues are part of each CDR3. Fields, in order: CDR3 length, D gene, J gene, V gene, clone size, CDR3 protein, CDR3 DNA. A D gene is named only where the DNA matches it firmly. Some rows mark clone size as missing; the rest say once, few, many or name a class of expanded clone.

14,TRBD1,TRBJ1-4,TRBV10-2,once,CASSRDRSNEKLFF,TGCGCCAGCAGTCGGGACAGGTCCAATGAAAAACTGTTTTTT
15,TRBD2,TRBJ2-7,TRBV11-2,.,CASSLEAGGSYEQYF,TGTGCCAGCAGCTTAGAAGCGGGAGGCTCCTACGAGCAGTACTTC
14,TRBD1,TRBJ2-7,TRBV18,.,CASSSQGQGYEQYF,TGTGCCAGCTCATCCCAAGGACAGGGCTACGAGCAGTACTTC
14,.,TRBJ2-1,TRBV21-1,.,CASTGTGSYNEQFF,TGTGCCAGCACCGGGACAGGGTCCTACAATGAGCAGTTCTTC
13,.,TRBJ2-1,TRBV10-3,.,CAISSGNANEQFF,TGTGCCATCAGCTCCGGTAACGCCAATGAGCAGTTCTTC
14,TRBD1,TRBJ1-1,TRBV11-2,.,CASSAVGTDTEAFF,TGTGCCAGCAGCGCCGTCGGGACAGACACTGAAGCTTTCTTT
15,TRBD1,TRBJ2-7,TRBV5-6,.,CASSQTGGAHYEQYF,TGTGCCAGCAGCCAAACAGGGGGAGCCCACTACGAGCAGTACTTC
13,.,TRBJ2-7,TRBV6-5,.,CASSSQGQYEQYF,TGTGCCAGCAGTTCACAGGGCCAATACGAGCAGTACTTC
14,TRBD1,TRBJ1-5,TRBV6-1,.,CASSGIGGSQPQHF,TGTGCCAGCAGTGGGATAGGGGGCTCTCAGCCCCAGCATTTT
17,.,TRBJ2-3,TRBV4-1,.,CASSQVLTQSPTDTQYF,TGCGCCAGCAGCCAAGTCTTAACACAGTCACCCACAGATACGCAGTATTTT
14,.,TRBJ1-6,TRBV11-2,.,CASSLRRGSSPLHF,TGTGCCAGCAGCCTCCGTCGGGGAAGTTCACCCCTCCACTTT
14,.,TRBJ1-2,TRBV6-1,.,CASTEGGAYYGYTF,TGTGCCAGCACCGAGGGGGGGGCATACTATGGCTACACCTTC
14,.,TRBJ1-3,TRBV6-9,.,CASRRLESGNTIYF,TGTGCCAGCCGCCGACTAGAGTCTGGAAACACCATATATTTT
16,TRBD1,TRBJ2-2,TRBV18,.,CASSRGTGANTGELFF,TGTGCCAGCTCCCGAGGGACAGGGGCGAACACCGGGGAGCTGTTTTTT
18,TRBD2,TRBJ2-5,TRBV5-7,.,CASSLGIQRGGFQETQYF,TGTGCCAGCAGCTTGGGTATTCAGCGGGGGGGTTTCCAAGAGACCCAGTACTTC
15,TRBD1,TRBJ1-5,TRBV7-3,.,CASSLTGGGNQPQHF,TGTGCCAGCAGCTTAACAGGGGGCGGCAATCAGCCCCAGCATTTT
17,TRBD2,TRBJ2-7,TRBV7-2,.,CASSRTLAGALSYEQYF,TGTGCCAGCAGCCGAACGCTAGCGGGAGCCCTCTCCTACGAGCAGTACTTC
15,TRBD2,TRBJ2-7,TRBV7-8,.,CASSFSVAGGYEQYF,TGTGCCAGCAGCTTCAGCGTTGCGGGGGGCTACGAGCAGTACTTC
17,.,TRBJ1-1,TRBV18,.,CASSPRYPSGGLTEAFF,TGTGCCAGCTCACCACGGTACCCCTCGGGGGGCCTGACTGAAGCTTTCTTT
15,TRBD1,TRBJ1-3,TRBV6-6,.,CASSPRQGSGNTIYF,TGTGCCAGCAGTCCACGACAGGGAAGTGGAAACACCATATATTTT
17,.,TRBJ1-1,TRBV2,.,CASSEVVWKGMNTEAFF,TGTGCCAGCAGTGAAGTCGTTTGGAAGGGCATGAACACTGAAGCTTTCTTT
17,.,TRBJ2-1,TRBV12-5,.,CASGLVIMGLERYEQFF,TGTGCTAGTGGTTTGGTAATTATGGGACTCGAAAGATATGAGCAGTTCTTC
14,.,TRBJ2-7,TRBV18,once,CASSPPLGSHEQYF,TGTGCCAGCTCACCACCCCTGGGTAGCCACGAGCAGTACTTC
15,TRBD2,TRBJ2-7,TRBV6-5,.,CASSYFKGGAYEQYF,TGTGCCAGCAGTTATTTTAAGGGAGGGGCCTACGAGCAGTACTTC
12,.,TRBJ1-2,TRBV2,.,CAGGTLNYGYTF,TGTGCCGGGGGGACGCTTAACTATGGCTACACCTTC
14,TRBD2,TRBJ2-5,TRBV19,.,CASSGDTGGGTQYF,TGTGCCTCATCCGGGGACACCGGGGGGGGGACCCAGTACTTC
13,.,TRBJ2-7,TRBV5-6,.,CASTGPGSYEQYF,TGTGCCAGCACCGGCCCGGGGTCCTACGAGCAATACTTC
15,TRBD1,TRBJ1-5,TRBV5-5,.,CASSPYLQGDQPQHF,TGTGCCAGCAGCCCCTACTTGCAGGGGGACCAGCCCCAGCATTTT
15,TRBD1,TRBJ2-1,TRBV10-1,.,CASSEVGTGLNEQFF,TGCGCCAGCAGTGAGGTGGGGACAGGGCTCAATGAGCAGTTCTTC
14,.,TRBJ2-2,TRBV6-1,.,CASSPRGEAGELFF,TGTGCCAGCAGTCCCCGAGGGGAGGCCGGGGAGCTGTTTTTT
11,TRBD1,TRBJ2-5,TRBV20-1,.,CSAVRGETQYF,TGCAGTGCTGTCAGGGGGGAGACCCAGTACTTC
15,.,TRBJ1-1,TRBV6-4,.,CASSYSRLKNTEAFF,TGTGCCAGCAGTTACTCGAGGCTGAAGAACACTGAAGCTTTCTTT